This T cell receptor (beta chain) was identified in a study of regulatory T cells in long-lasting Graves disease. Germline V CDR1 and CDR2: MNHEY, SVGAGI. The CDR3 has 14 residues. V was clipped by 3 bases and J by 7 bases, with 10 bases between them. CDR3-region Arm-PCR and iRepertoire HTBI primers produced the TCR beta libraries. TCRdb ran MiXCR on the multiplex PCR reads and lists one entry per CDR3 protein. The data contain hundreds of thousands of distinct CDR3 sequences, 15% to 20% of them singletons. Time point defined: newly diagnosed GD, antithyroid drugs for less than 3 months. Researchers made the TCR library from RNA that was extracted from PBMCs. This clonotype was seen only a few times. Since no conserved phenylalanine or tryptophan closes the CDR3, a read error is the likely cause. The same data also went into a second study, on T cells in Graves' hyperthyroidism and ophthalmopathy. That study adds: Patients aged 18 to 65 had newly diagnosed hyperthyroidism lasting under 2 months. Stable hyperthyroidism was told apart from ophthalmopathy by a model built on 13 V-J features.

The TCR comes from a woman aged 25 to 39 with Graves disease. The sequences come from peripheral blood mononuclear cells (PBMCs), collected at new diagnosis, from a patient treated with antithyroid drugs. This chain uses TRBV6-5 with TRBJ1-6; maybe TRBD1 (5 bases). CDR3 DNA: TGTGCCAGCAGTTATGGGGCATTGAATTCACCCCTCCACCTT. Its translation: CASSYGALNSPLHL.